The 13 T cell receptor beta chains presented below share a single source sample, sequenced in a study of T cell responses to AZD1222 COVID-19 vaccine. Produced via immunoSEQ multiplex PCR; TCRdb's table is partial and in-frame only. The sample carries 250,000 to 300,000 clones, 90% to 95% recorded once. This sample comprised peripheral blood, obtained 28 days after the second AZD1222 dose. These receptor sequences come from an adult who received the AZD1222 COVID-19 vaccine.

V and J are TRBV5-1 and TRBJ1-2, with TRBD1 as a possible D gene (5 bases). Trimming stripped 4 bases from V and 8 bases from J, with 12 bases between. The CDR3 loop spans 12 amino acids. CDR1 and CDR2 from the germline V gene are SGHRS and YFSETQ. CDR3 sequence reads: CASSPGIPGYTF. For the CDR3, the DNA is TGCGCCAGCAGCCCAGGGATCCCCGGCTACACCTTC.

This clone showed up just once. The CDR3 sequence: CAIPARTGYTF. In DNA form, the CDR3 reads TGTGCCATTCCCGCCCGGACGGGCTACACCTTC. The chain couples TRBV28 to TRBJ1-2; D remains ambiguous. This CDR3 contains 11 residues. In germline, CDR1 is MDHEN, CDR2 SYDVKM. V gave up 10 bases and J gave up 8 bases, with 14 bases separating them.

This sequence joins TRBV9 and TRBJ2-7; D uncertain. Trimming removed 0 bases at V and 0 bases at J, with 4 bases between. Looked up from germline, CDR1 is SGDLS and CDR2 is YYNGEE. This CDR3 has 13 residues. CDR3 DNA sequence: TGTGCCAGCAGCGTAGACAACTCCTACGAGCAGTACTTC. Translation: CASSVDNSYEQYF. The full variable domain, with the rest looked up from reference TRBV9 and TRBJ2-7, is DSGVTQTPKHLITATGQRVTLRCSPRSGDLSVYWYQQSLDQGLQFLIQYYNGEERAKGNILERFSAQQFPDLHSELNLSSLELGDSALYFCASSVDNSYEQYFGPGTRLTVT.

This clone has just a few counts. This sequence joins TRBV18 and TRBJ1-2; maybe TRBD1 (5 bases). Trimming shortened V by 0 bases and J by 3 bases, and 11 bases separated the two germline ends. CDR1 and CDR2 (germline): KGHSH, LQKENI. The CDR3 runs to 15 residues. CDR3 loop: CASSPPLGDHYGYTF. In DNA, the CDR3 is TGTGCCAGCTCACCACCGTTGGGGGACCACTATGGCTACACCTTC.

This sequence joins TRBV27 and TRBJ2-1, with D possibly called TRBD1 or TRBD2 (7 bases each). V was cut by 4 bases and J by 3 bases, with 13 bases left in between. Germline CDR1 reads MNHEY; CDR2 reads SMNVEV (reference sequence). The CDR3 covers 15 residues. The chain's CDR3 is CASSSRGDSYNEQFF. In DNA, the CDR3 is TGTGCCAGCAGTTCACGGGGGGACAGCTACAATGAGCAGTTCTTC.

The J gene is TRBJ1-2, the V gene TRBV7-9; 10 bases match TRBD1. Unmatched junction bases numbered 7, after V lost 5 bases and J lost 4 bases. CDR1 is SEHNR and CDR2 is FQNEAQ in the germline V gene (reference sequence). This CDR3 is built from 15 residues. This chain's CDR3 is CASSPPGQGTYGYTF. The CDR3 DNA reads as TGTGCCAGCAGCCCCCCGGGACAGGGGACCTATGGCTACACCTTC.

J is TRBJ2-5 and V is TRBV28; weak D call: TRBD1 (5 bases). V was cut by 8 bases and J by 3 bases, with 16 bases left in between. Germline-derived CDR1 and CDR2 are MDHEN and SYDVKM. This CDR3 is 14 amino acids long. The CDR3, as DNA: TGTGCCAGCTCCGGGCCAAGGGGTGAAGAGACCCAGTACTTC. This encodes CASSGPRGEETQYF.

Details on this clone: Other DNA sequences from this sample encode an identical CDR3 as well. V is TRBV29-1 and J is TRBJ2-5, with 7 positions matching TRBD1. J was trimmed by 1 base and V by 5 bases; bases with no gene match: 1. Germline CDR1 is SQVTM and CDR2 is ANQGSEA. The CDR3 is 12 amino acids. For the CDR3, the DNA is TGCAGCGTTCGACAGGGCCAAGAGACCCAGTACTTC. It specifies CSVRQGQETQYF.

The CDR3 sequence is CASSDSRDTEAFF. The CDR3 DNA follows: TGTGCCAGCAGTGACAGCCGGGACACTGAAGCTTTCTTT. The chain links TRBV2 to TRBJ1-1; D is ambiguous. The CDR3 runs 13 residues. The V end lost 3 bases, the J end lost 3 bases, and 8 bases lay between the germline ends. In germline, CDR1 is SNHLY, CDR2 FYNNEI.

This rearrangement joins TRBV28 to TRBJ2-7, with 8 nucleotides matching TRBD2. Germline V gene sequence: CDR1 MDHEN, CDR2 SYDVKM. CDR3 length: 14 residues. The V gene end was trimmed by 7 bases and the J gene end by 5 bases; junction bases not matched to a gene: 10. The CDR3 bases are TGTGCCAGCACCTGGGGCGGGGGGTTTGACGAGCAGTACTTC. This sequence encodes CASTWGGGFDEQYF.

This sequence joins TRBV10-3 and TRBJ1-4; 11 bases match TRBD1. The germline gives CDR1 ENHRY, CDR2 SYGVKD. This CDR3 has 16 residues. V gave up 0 bases and J gave up 7 bases; unmatched junction bases: 4. The CDR3 nucleotides read TGTGCCATCAGTGAGTCGATGGGACAGGGGGGTGAAAAACTGTTTTTT. Translation gives CAISESMGQGGEKLFF.

This rearrangement joins TRBV19 to TRBJ2-1, with D maybe TRBD1 (5 bases). This CDR3 has 18 amino acids. V shed 3 bases and J shed 0 bases, with 18 bases lying between them. Germline V gives CDR1 LNHDA, CDR2 SQIVND (reference sequence). CDR3 in DNA: TGTGCCAGTAGTATTATGGGGCGATCAGCCGTCTCCTACAATGAGCAGTTCTTC. Its protein product is CASSIMGRSAVSYNEQFF. Filled out from reference TRBV19 and TRBJ2-1, the complete variable domain reads DGGITQSPKYLFRKEGQNVTLSCEQNLNHDAMYWYRQDPGQGLRLIYYSQIVNDFQKGDIAEGYSVSREKKESFPLTVTSAQKNPTAFYLCASSIMGRSAVSYNEQFFGPGTRLTVL.

J is TRBJ2-5 and V is TRBV27; D is unresolved. Trimming pared 5 bases from V and 0 bases from J, leaving 13 bases between. Looked up from germline, CDR1 is MNHEY and CDR2 is SMNVEV (reference sequence). This CDR3 is built from 15 residues. This CDR3 is CASSASRNYQETQYF. CDR3 in DNA: TGTGCCAGCAGTGCCAGTCGGAACTACCAAGAGACCCAGTACTTC.